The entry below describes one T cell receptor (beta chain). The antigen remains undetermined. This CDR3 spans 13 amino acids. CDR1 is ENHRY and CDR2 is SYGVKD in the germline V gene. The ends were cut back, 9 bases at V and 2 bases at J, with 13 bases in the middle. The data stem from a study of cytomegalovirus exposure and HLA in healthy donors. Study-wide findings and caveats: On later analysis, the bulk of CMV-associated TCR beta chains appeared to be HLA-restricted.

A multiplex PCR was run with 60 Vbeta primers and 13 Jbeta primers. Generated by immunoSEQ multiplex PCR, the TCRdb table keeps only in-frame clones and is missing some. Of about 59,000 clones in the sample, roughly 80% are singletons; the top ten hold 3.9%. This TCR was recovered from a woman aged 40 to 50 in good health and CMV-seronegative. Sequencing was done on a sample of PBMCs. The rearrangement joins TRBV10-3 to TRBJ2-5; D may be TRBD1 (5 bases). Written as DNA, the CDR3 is TGTGCCATGAGATCAGGGAATCAAGAGACCCAGTACTTC. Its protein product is CAMRSGNQETQYF.